This TCR beta chain was sequenced in a study of blood T cell repertoires in COVID-19. The overall study: Both acute and convalescent COVID-19 samples were obtained from the United States, Italy and Spain. T cells, B-cell-depleted T cells, or PBMCs supplied cDNA or gDNA.

The CDR3 covers 13 residues. Trimming removed 0 bases at V and 3 bases at J, with 7 bases between. CDR1 and CDR2 (germline): GTSNPN, SVGIG (reference sequence). This clone was seen just once. As handled by the study authors: Estimation of nucleated cell counts was performed using reference gene primer amplification. Sequencing used immunoSEQ multiplex PCR; TCRdb keeps in-frame clones, though not all of them. Clone size and the V and J calls come from that table; the DNA yielded D and trimming. The sample yields under 300,000 clones, 84% seen once. Enrolled during active infection, Seattle patients were then followed longitudinally.

The clonotype originates from a human donor with COVID-19, enrolled during active disease. The donor label of this sample is uncertain. This rearrangement joins TRBV30 to TRBJ2-3; possible D gene TRBD1, 5 bases. The sample comprised peripheral blood. In nucleotides, the CDR3 is TGTGCCTGGAGTGTCTCAGGGACAGATACGCAGTATTTT. Its translation: CAWSVSGTDTQYF. Full variable domain (outside the CDR3, taken from reference TRBV30 and TRBJ2-3): SQTIHQWPATLVQPVGSPLSLECTVEGTSNPNLYWYRQAAGRGLQLLFYSVGIGQISSEVPQNLSASRPQDRQFILSSKKLLLSDSGFYLCAWSVSGTDTQYFGPGTRLTVL.